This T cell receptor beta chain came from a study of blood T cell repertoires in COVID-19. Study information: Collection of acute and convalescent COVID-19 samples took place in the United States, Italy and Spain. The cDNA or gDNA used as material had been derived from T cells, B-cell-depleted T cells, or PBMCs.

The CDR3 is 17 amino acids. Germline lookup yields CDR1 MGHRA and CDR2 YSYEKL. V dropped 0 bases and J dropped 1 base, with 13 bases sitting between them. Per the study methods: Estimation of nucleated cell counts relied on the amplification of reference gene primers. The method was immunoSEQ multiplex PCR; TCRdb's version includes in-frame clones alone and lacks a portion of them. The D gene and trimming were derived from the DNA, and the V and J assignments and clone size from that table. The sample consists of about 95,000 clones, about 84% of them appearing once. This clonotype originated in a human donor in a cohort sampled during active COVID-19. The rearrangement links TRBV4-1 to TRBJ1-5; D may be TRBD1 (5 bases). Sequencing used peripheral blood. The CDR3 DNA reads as TGCGCCAGCAGCCAAGATATAAGGGGACTCAGCAATCAGCCCCAGCATTTT. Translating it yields CASSQDIRGLSNQPQHF.